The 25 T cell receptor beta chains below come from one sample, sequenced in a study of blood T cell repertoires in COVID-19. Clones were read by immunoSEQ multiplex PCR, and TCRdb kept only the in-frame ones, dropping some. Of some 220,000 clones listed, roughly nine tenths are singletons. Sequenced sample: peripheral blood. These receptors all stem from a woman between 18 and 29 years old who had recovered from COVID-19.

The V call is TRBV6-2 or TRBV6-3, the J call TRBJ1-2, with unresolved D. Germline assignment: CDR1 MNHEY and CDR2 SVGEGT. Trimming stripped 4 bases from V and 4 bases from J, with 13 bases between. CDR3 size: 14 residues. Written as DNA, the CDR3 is TGTGCCAGCAGTTCCTCCGGGTCTCTCTATGGCTACACCTTC. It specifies CASSSSGSLYGYTF.

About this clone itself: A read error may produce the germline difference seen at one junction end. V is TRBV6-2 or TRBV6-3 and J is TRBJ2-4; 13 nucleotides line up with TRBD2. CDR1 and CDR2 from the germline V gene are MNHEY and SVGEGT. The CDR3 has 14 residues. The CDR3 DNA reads TGTGCCAGCAGTTCCCCAAAATCACGGACTAGCGGGAGATTC. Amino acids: CASSSPKSRTSGRF.

CDR3 protein: CASTQGSWTFF. CDR3 bases: TGTGCCAGCACACAGGGAAGTTGGACTTTCTTT. V gene TRBV2 combines with J gene TRBJ1-1; a weak D match, TRBD1 (6 bases). Germline loops: CDR1 SNHLY, CDR2 FYNNEI. This CDR3 has 11 residues. With 7 bases removed from V and 12 bases from J, the gap between germline ends came to 15 bases.

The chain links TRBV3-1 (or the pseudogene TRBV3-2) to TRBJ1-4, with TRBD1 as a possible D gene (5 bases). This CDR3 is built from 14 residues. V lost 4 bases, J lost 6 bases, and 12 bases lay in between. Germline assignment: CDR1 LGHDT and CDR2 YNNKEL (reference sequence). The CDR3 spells CASSPRTKYEKLFF. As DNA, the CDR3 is TGTGCCAGCAGCCCACGGACAAAGTATGAAAAACTGTTTTTT.

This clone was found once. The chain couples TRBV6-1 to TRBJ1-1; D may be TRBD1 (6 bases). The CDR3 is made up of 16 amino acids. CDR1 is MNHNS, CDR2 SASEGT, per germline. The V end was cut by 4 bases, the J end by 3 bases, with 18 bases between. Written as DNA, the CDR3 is TGTGCCAGCAGTGTCCGGACAGCGAAAAGGCACACTGAAGCTTTCTTT. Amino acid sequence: CASSVRTAKRHTEAFF.

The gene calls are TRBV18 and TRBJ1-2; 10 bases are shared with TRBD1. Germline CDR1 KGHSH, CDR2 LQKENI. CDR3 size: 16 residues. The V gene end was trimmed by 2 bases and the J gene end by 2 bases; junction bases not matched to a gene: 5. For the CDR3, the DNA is TGTGCCAGCTCACCATCTAGGACAGGGGGGAACTATGGCTACACCTTC. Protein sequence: CASSPSRTGGNYGYTF.

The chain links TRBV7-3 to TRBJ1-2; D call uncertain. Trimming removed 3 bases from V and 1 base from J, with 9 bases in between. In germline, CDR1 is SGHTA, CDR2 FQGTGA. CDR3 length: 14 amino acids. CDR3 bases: TGTGCCAGCAGCTTCTCCGCCGGTAACTATGGCTACACCTTC. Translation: CASSFSAGNYGYTF.

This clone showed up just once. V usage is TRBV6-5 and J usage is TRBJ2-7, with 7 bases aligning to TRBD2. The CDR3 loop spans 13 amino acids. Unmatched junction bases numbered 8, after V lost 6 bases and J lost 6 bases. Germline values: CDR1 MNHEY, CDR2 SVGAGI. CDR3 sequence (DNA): TGTGCCAGCAGACCGGGACTATCAATCGAGCAGTACTTC. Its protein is CASRPGLSIEQYF.

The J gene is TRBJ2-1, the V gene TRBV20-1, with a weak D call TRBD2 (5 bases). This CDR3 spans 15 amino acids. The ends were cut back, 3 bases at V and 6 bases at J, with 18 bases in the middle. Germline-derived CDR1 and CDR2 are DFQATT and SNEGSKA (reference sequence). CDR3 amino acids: CSASSERAGSNEQFF. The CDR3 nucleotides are TGCAGTGCTAGTTCTGAGAGGGCCGGATCCAATGAGCAGTTCTTC.

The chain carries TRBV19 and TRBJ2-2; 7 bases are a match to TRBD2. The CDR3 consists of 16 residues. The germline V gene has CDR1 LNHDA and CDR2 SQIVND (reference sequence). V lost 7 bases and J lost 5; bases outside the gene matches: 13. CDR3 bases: TGTGCCAGTACCACTCATCGGGGGGTTGGTACCGGGGAGCTGTTTTTT. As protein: CASTTHRGVGTGELFF.

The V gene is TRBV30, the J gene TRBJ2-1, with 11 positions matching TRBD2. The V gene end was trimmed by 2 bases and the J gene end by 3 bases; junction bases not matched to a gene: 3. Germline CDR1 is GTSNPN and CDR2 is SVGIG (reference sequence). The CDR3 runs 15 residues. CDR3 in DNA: TGTGCCTGGAGTAGGGGACTAGCGGACTACAATGAGCAGTTCTTC. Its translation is CAWSRGLADYNEQFF.

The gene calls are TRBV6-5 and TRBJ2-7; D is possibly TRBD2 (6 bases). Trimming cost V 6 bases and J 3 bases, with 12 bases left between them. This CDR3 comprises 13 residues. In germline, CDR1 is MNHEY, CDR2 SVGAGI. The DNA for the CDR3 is TGTGCCAGCAGCACGGGAGCCTTCTACGAGCAGTACTTC. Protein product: CASSTGAFYEQYF.

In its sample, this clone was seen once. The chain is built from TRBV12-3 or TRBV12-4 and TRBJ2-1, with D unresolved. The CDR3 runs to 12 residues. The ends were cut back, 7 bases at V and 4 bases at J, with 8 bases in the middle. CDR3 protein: CASKTEYNEQFF. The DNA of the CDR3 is TGTGCCAGCAAAACAGAATACAATGAGCAGTTCTTC.

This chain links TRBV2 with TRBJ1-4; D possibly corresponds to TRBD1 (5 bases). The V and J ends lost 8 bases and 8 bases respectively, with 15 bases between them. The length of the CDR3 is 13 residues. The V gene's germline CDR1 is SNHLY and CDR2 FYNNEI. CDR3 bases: TGTGCCAGCGGGCTCCAGGGCGGCGAAAAACTGTTTTTT. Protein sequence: CASGLQGGEKLFF.

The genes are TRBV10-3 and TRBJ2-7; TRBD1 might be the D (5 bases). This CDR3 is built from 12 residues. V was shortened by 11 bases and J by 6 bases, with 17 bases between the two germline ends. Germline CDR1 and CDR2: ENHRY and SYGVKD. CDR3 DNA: TGTGCCTCGACTTCGACAGTTCCCGAGCAGTACTTC. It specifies CASTSTVPEQYF.

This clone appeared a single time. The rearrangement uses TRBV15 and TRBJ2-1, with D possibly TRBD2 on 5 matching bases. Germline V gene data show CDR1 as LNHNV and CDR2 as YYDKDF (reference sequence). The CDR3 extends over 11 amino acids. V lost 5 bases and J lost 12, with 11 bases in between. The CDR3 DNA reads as TGTGCCACCAGCCGGAGGATTGGGCAGTTCTTC. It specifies CATSRRIGQFF.

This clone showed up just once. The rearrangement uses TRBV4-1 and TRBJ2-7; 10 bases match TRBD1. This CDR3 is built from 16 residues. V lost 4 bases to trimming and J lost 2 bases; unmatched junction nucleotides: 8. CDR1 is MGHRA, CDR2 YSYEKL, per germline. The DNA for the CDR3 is TGCGCCAGCAGCCCTCAGCCGGGACAGGGGACCTACGAGCAGTACTTC. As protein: CASSPQPGQGTYEQYF.

The CDR3 here is CASGAGIRYGYTF. The CDR3, as DNA: TGTGCCAGCGGGGCAGGGATAAGGTATGGCTACACCTTC. The V call is TRBV6-5, the J call TRBJ1-2, with D possibly matching TRBD1 (5 bases). Deletions cut 8 bases from V and 5 bases from J, with 15 bases between. Looked up from germline, CDR1 is MNHEY and CDR2 is SVGAGI. This CDR3 is 13 amino acids long.

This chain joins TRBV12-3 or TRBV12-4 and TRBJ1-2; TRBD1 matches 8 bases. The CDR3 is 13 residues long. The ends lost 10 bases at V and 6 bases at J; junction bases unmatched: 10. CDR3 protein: CATRLRGQDGYTF. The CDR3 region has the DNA TGTGCCACCCGCCTCAGGGGGCAAGATGGCTACACCTTC.

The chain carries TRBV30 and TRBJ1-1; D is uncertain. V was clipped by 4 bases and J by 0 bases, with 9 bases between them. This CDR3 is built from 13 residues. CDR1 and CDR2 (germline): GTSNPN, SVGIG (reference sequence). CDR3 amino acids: CAWMRGMNTEAFF. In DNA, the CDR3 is TGTGCCTGGATGCGGGGTATGAACACTGAAGCTTTCTTT.

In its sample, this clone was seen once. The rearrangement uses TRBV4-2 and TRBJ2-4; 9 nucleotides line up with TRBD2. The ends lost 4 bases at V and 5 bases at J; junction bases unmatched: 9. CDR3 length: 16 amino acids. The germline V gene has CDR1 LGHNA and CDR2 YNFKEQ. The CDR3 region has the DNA TGTGCCAGCAGCCCAGAGGCGAGACTAGCGGAAAACATTCAGTACTTC. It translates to CASSPEARLAENIQYF.

CDR3 amino acids: CASSSNRGHEQFF. The CDR3, as DNA: TGTGCCAGCAGTTCGAACAGGGGGCATGAGCAGTTCTTC. The chain uses TRBV12-3 or TRBV12-4 and TRBJ2-1; 9 nucleotides line up with TRBD1. The V and J ends lost 4 bases and 8 bases, in that order; junction bases with no gene match: 3. CDR3 length: 13 residues.

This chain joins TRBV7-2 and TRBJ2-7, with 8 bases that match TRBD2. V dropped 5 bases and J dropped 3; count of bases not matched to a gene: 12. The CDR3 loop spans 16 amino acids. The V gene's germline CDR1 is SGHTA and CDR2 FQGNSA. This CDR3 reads CASSTRSSGFYYEQYF. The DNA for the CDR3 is TGTGCCAGCAGCACACGCTCTAGCGGGTTCTACTACGAGCAGTACTTC.

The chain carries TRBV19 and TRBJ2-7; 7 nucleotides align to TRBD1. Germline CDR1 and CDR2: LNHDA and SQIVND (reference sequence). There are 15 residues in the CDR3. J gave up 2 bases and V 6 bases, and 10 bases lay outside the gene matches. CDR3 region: CASRKTGTVPYEQYF. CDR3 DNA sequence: TGTGCCAGTAGGAAGACCGGGACAGTGCCCTACGAGCAGTACTTC.

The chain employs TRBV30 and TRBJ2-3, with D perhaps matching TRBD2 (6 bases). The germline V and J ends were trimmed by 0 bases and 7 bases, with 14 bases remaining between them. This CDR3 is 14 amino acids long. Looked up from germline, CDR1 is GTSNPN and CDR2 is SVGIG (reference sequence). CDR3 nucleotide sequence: TGTGCCTGGAGTGTAAGAAGAGGGAGGAATACGCAGTATTTT. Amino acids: CAWSVRRGRNTQYF.